This T cell receptor (beta chain) comes out of a study of T cell responses to AZD1222 COVID-19 vaccine. General study findings and limits: With dominance at 160-218 and 743-854, vaccine-associated CD4 TCRs spanned spike.

Unmatched junction bases numbered 11, after V lost 5 bases and J lost 5 bases. The length of the CDR3 is 16 residues. Germline assignment: CDR1 ENHRY and CDR2 SYGVKD. Repertoires were generated with immunoSEQ multiplex PCR, while TCRdb's copy carries only in-frame clones and drops some. Of 140,000 or so clones listed, 80% to 90% are singletons. Comment on this clone: What it binds is not known.

This sequence was found in an adult in good health. The source was peripheral blood, collected on day 0 of AZD1222 vaccination. The rearrangement joins TRBV10-3 to TRBJ2-5; 10 bases match TRBD2. In DNA form, the CDR3 reads TGTGCCATCAGTCCGAGGACAGCGGGGGGGCCGGAGACCCAGTACTTC. Its translation: CAISPRTAGGPETQYF.